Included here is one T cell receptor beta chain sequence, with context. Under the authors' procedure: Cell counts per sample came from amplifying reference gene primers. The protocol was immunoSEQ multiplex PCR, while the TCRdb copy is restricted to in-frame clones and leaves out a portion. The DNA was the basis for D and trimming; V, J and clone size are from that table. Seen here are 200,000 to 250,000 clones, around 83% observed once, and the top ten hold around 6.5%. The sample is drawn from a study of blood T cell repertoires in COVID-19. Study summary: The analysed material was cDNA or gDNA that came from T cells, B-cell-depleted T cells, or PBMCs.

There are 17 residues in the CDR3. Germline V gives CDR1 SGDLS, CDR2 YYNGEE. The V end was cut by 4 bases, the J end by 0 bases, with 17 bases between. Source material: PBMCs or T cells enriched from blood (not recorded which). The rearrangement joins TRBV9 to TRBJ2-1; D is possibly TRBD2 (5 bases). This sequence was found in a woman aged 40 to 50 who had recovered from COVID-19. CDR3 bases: TGTGCCAGCAGCCCGTACGAGCGGCCAAGCTCCTACAATGAGCAGTTCTTC. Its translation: CASSPYERPSSYNEQFF.